A selection of T cell receptor beta chains follows, all from one sample in a study of blood T cell repertoires in COVID-19. Only in-frame clones appear in the TCRdb table, and some are missing; sequencing was by immunoSEQ multiplex PCR. The sample holds about 330,000 clones, more than 70% seen once. The sequencing sample was made of peripheral blood. These receptors all stem from a woman in her 50s with acute or convalescent COVID-19. The CDR3 runs from the conserved cysteine through the conserved F or W. D genes are given only for firm matches. Rows give clone size only sometimes, using once, few, many, or a class for an expanded clone.

d_call clone_size j_call v_call cdr3_aa cdr3_nt
TRBD1 NA TRBJ2-7 TRBV7-3 CASSPRQGDEQYF TGTGCCAGCAGCCCCAGACAGGGGGACGAGCAGTACTTC
TRBD1 few TRBJ1-1 TRBV15 CATSRDEQGEGTEAFF TGTGCCACCAGCAGAGACGAACAGGGGGAGGGCACTGAAGCTTTCTTT
TRBD2 NA TRBJ2-7 TRBV9 CASSVVPPLGGRVGEQYF TGTGCCAGCAGCGTAGTTCCCCCACTAGGCGGGAGGGTTGGCGAGCAGTACTTC
NA NA TRBJ2-7 TRBV13 CASSPGGYEQYF TGTGCCAGCAGCCCCGGCGGCTACGAGCAGTACTTC
TRBD2 NA TRBJ2-1 TRBV5-1 CASSPTSRLAGSGEQFF TGCGCCAGCAGCCCCACAAGTCGGCTAGCGGGATCAGGGGAGCAGTTCTTC
TRBD1 NA TRBJ2-2 TRBV5-4 CASSDRDRATGELFF TGTGCCAGCAGCGACCGGGACAGGGCCACCGGGGAGCTGTTTTTT
NA NA TRBJ2-2 TRBV7-2 CASSLVETTGELFF TGTGCCAGCAGCTTAGTAGAAACCACCGGGGAGCTGTTTTTT
TRBD1 NA TRBJ1-5 TRBV7-3 CASSPTGGRNQPQHF TGTGCCAGCAGCCCGACAGGGGGTCGCAATCAGCCCCAGCATTTT
NA once TRBJ1-1 TRBV18 CASSPFQGGTEAFF TGTGCCAGCTCACCATTTCAGGGAGGGACTGAAGCTTTCTTT
TRBD2 NA TRBJ2-2 TRBV24-1 CGFQRERGTGELFF TGTGGGTTCCAGCGGGAGAGGGGCACCGGGGAGCTGTTTTTT
TRBD2 NA TRBJ2-7 TRBV5-1 CASDRGSGGYEQYF TGCGCCAGCGACCGCGGGAGTGGAGGTTACGAGCAGTACTTC
NA NA TRBJ1-4 TRBV28 CASSLQGINEKLFF TGTGCCAGCAGTTTACAGGGGATTAATGAAAAACTGTTTTTT
NA NA TRBJ2-7 TRBV5-1 CASSLQQGHSYEQYF TGCGCCAGCAGCTTGCAACAGGGACACTCCTACGAGCAGTACTTC
TRBD2 NA TRBJ2-7 TRBV7-2 CASSVSGPSGRLDEQYF TGTGCCAGCAGCGTTTCAGGACCTAGCGGGAGGCTCGACGAGCAGTACTTC
NA NA TRBJ1-4 TRBV5-1 CASSFSTVTNEKLFF TGCGCCAGCAGCTTCTCGACAGTAACTAATGAAAAACTGTTTTTT
NA NA TRBJ2-3 TRBV9 CASSVAQRGSGADTQYF TGTGCCAGCAGCGTAGCTCAACGAGGGTCCGGGGCAGATACGCAGTATTTT
NA NA TRBJ2-1 TRBV21-1 CASSKWDLTESSYNEQFF TGTGCCAGCAGCAAATGGGACTTGACGGAGAGCTCCTACAATGAGCAGTTCTTC
TRBD1 few TRBJ2-1 TRBV30 CAWSGDRGYNEQFF TGTGCCTGGAGTGGTGACAGGGGTTACAATGAGCAGTTCTTC
TRBD1 NA TRBJ2-5 TRBV6-5 CASSYYGQGGETQYF TGTGCCAGCAGTTACTACGGACAGGGGGGAGAGACCCAGTACTTC
TRBD1 once TRBJ2-7 TRBV3-1/TRBV3-2 CASSQRDSIRSYEQYF TGTGCCAGCAGCCAGAGGGACAGCATACGCTCCTACGAGCAGTACTTC
TRBD2 NA TRBJ2-2 TRBV24-1 CATSDPNSGSRGELFF TGTGCCACCAGTGACCCTAATAGCGGGAGTAGGGGGGAGCTGTTTTTT
NA NA TRBJ1-1 TRBV27 CASSPLRGARDTEAFF TGTGCCAGCAGCCCTCTTCGGGGGGCGAGGGACACTGAAGCTTTCTTT
TRBD2 NA TRBJ2-1 TRBV9 CASSVGSGRGEDEQFF TGTGCCAGCAGCGTAGGTAGCGGGAGGGGAGAGGATGAGCAGTTCTTC
NA once TRBJ1-1 TRBV5-1 CASSPQGLGTEAFF TGCGCCAGCAGCCCCCAGGGGTTGGGGACTGAAGCTTTCTTT
TRBD1 NA TRBJ2-7 TRBV5-1 CASSPGQVGDEQYF TGCGCCAGCAGCCCGGGACAGGTTGGTGACGAGCAGTACTTC
TRBD1 NA TRBJ2-1 TRBV10-3 CAISEWTGQESNEQFF TGTGCCATCAGTGAGTGGACAGGGCAGGAGAGCAATGAGCAGTTCTTC